This passage covers 22 T cell receptor beta chains from one sample sequenced in a study of spatial heterogeneity in lung cancer. These receptors' antigens are unknown. Time point specified: sample taken at primary tumor resection. Points from the study as a whole: Counts of expanded alpha and beta TCRs within tumors tracked the tumor nonsynonymous mutation count.

Using its own MiXCR run on the 5' RACE reads, TCRdb lists one record per CDR3 protein. There are 2,000 or so distinct CDR3 sequences in the sample; under 8.5% occur only once, and 20% to 25% lies in the top ten. The specimen was lung tumor tissue, collected at surgery. These receptors originate from a male donor with early-stage non-small cell lung cancer.

In its sample, this clonotype ranks as medium-sized (0.01 to 0.1%). The chain is built from TRBV10-3 and TRBJ2-3, with TRBD2 as a possible D gene (5 bases). CDR3 length: 14 residues. Germline V lookup: CDR1 ENHRY, CDR2 SYGVKD. V gave up 6 bases and J gave up 6 bases, with 16 bases separating them. The CDR3, as DNA: TGTGCCATCAGGGATCCGGGATTTGGCGATACGCAGTATTTT. Residues: CAIRDPGFGDTQYF.

This clonotype ranks as medium-sized. One end of the junction is discordant with germline, which a read error may explain. This chain joins TRBV12-3 or TRBV12-4 and TRBJ1-1; the D gene is possibly TRBD1 (6 bases). This CDR3 has 15 amino acids. The CDR3 is CASSLTTGMKTEAFF. The DNA for the CDR3 is TGTGCCAGCAGTCTCACCACAGGGATGAAGACTGAAGCTTTCTTT.

By frequency in the sample, this clonotype is medium-sized. This chain uses TRBV29-1 with TRBJ2-1, with unresolved D. This CDR3 has 12 residues. Trimming left V 5 bases short and J 1 base short, with 6 bases between. The germline gives CDR1 SQVTM, CDR2 ANQGSEA. In DNA, the CDR3 is TGCAGCGTTTTGGGGTCCTACAATGAGCAGTTCTTC. Translating it yields CSVLGSYNEQFF.

This clonotype is judged large (0.1 to 1%). The V call is TRBV5-6, the J call TRBJ1-2, with 8 bases that match TRBD1. The CDR3 extends over 13 amino acids. V dropped 4 bases and J dropped 10; count of bases not matched to a gene: 9. Per germline, CDR1 SGHDT and CDR2 YYEEEE. The CDR3: CASSPGQGDSYTF. The CDR3 nucleotides are TGTGCCAGCAGCCCTGGACAGGGAGACTCCTACACCTTC.

This clonotype is medium-sized by share. The chain uses TRBV6-1 and TRBJ1-2, with D tentatively TRBD1 (6 bases). Germline CDR1 and CDR2: MNHNS and SASEGT. The CDR3 loop spans 13 amino acids. Trimming took off 4 bases at V and 3 bases at J, with 9 bases between the two ends. CDR3 sequence reads: CASSGGQHYGYTF. The CDR3, as DNA: TGTGCCAGCAGTGGAGGACAGCACTATGGCTACACCTTC.

This clonotype counts as medium-sized (0.01 to 0.1%). The CDR3 DNA follows: TGTGCTAGTGTCCTCGGAGGGGCTTCCGCCGGGGAGCTGTTTTTT. Translating it yields CASVLGGASAGELFF. The chain employs TRBV12-5 and TRBJ2-2; D is possibly TRBD2 (6 bases). The CDR3 is 15 residues long. Trimming took 7 bases from V and 6 from J, leaving 18 bases between them. Germline V gene lookup returns CDR1 LGHNT and CDR2 FRNRAP.

This clonotype is deemed medium-sized (0.01 to 0.1%). The rearrangement links TRBV7-9 to TRBJ1-1; 7 bases are a match to TRBD1. CDR1 is SEHNR and CDR2 is FQNEAQ in the germline V gene (reference sequence). Trimming removed 7 bases from V and 0 bases from J; junction bases left unmatched: 11. The CDR3 totals 16 residues. Here the CDR3 DNA reads TGTGCCAGCAACCCTCAGGGGGGACGCATGAACACTGAAGCTTTCTTT. This gives the protein CASNPQGGRMNTEAFF.

By frequency in the sample, this clonotype is medium-sized. This rearrangement joins TRBV5-4 to TRBJ1-2; D is unresolved. Germline CDR1 SGHNT, CDR2 YYREEE (reference sequence). CDR3 size: 13 residues. With 0 bases removed from V and 5 bases from J, the gap between germline ends came to 8 bases. The CDR3 protein is CASSLDGDYGYTF. For the CDR3, the DNA is TGTGCCAGCAGCTTGGACGGCGATTATGGCTACACCTTC. The entire variable domain, with the rest obtained from reference TRBV5-4 and TRBJ1-2, is as follows: ETGVTQSPTHLIKTRGQQVTLRCSSQSGHNTVSWYQQALGQGPQFIFQYYREEENGRGNFPPRFSGLQFPNYSSELNVNALELDDSALYLCASSLDGDYGYTFGSGTRLTVV.

By frequency in the sample, this clonotype is large (0.1 to 1%). V gene TRBV29-1 combines with J gene TRBJ2-1; 7 bases agree with TRBD1. J was trimmed by 0 bases and V by 5 bases; bases with no gene match: 7. The CDR3 is 15 amino acids. The germline V gene has CDR1 SQVTM and CDR2 ANQGSEA. The CDR3 loop is CSVQGWTGSYNEQFF. In DNA, the CDR3 is TGCAGCGTTCAAGGGTGGACAGGCTCCTACAATGAGCAGTTCTTC.

The chain links TRBV4-3 to TRBJ1-4; D uncertain. The CDR3 loop spans 16 amino acids. Germline loops: CDR1 LGHNA, CDR2 YSLEER. Trimming took 0 bases from V and 5 from J, leaving 13 bases between them. The CDR3 coding sequence is TGCGCCAGCAGCCAAGATGGGCAGGTTAAAAATGAAAAACTGTTTTTT. It codes for CASSQDGQVKNEKLFF.

The J gene is TRBJ2-3, the V gene TRBV4-1, with 13 bases fitting TRBD2. The CDR3 covers 17 residues. Trimming at V came to 0 bases and at J to 1 base, leaving 1 base not matched to a gene. The germline CDR1 and CDR2 sequences are MGHRA and YSYEKL. The CDR3 sequence is CASSQEGTSGGTDTQYF. CDR3 in DNA: TGCGCCAGCAGCCAAGAGGGGACTAGCGGGGGCACAGATACGCAGTATTTT.

This clonotype was seen repeatedly, ten times or more. The V call is TRBV7-2, the J call TRBJ2-5, with 11 bases that match TRBD1. The V gene end was trimmed by 2 bases and the J gene end by 4 bases; junction bases not matched to a gene: 6. CDR1 and CDR2 (germline): SGHTA, FQGNSA. This CDR3 comprises 16 residues. The CDR3 loop reads CASSLLGQGARETQYF. The CDR3, as DNA: TGTGCCAGCAGCTTATTAGGACAGGGGGCGCGAGAGACCCAGTACTTC.

In its sample, this clonotype was seen a few times. The chain is built from TRBV14 and TRBJ1-2; D possibly corresponds to TRBD1 (5 bases). This CDR3 spans 14 amino acids. V dropped 1 base and J dropped 3 bases, with 9 bases sitting between them. The V gene's germline CDR1 is SGHDN and CDR2 FVKESK. CDR3 coding DNA: TGTGCCAGCAGCCAAGGCGGGGACCACTATGGCTACACCTTC. Protein sequence: CASSQGGDHYGYTF.

By sample fraction, this clonotype is medium-sized. This sequence joins TRBV29-1 and TRBJ2-7; 10 nucleotides agree with TRBD1. Germline lookup yields CDR1 SQVTM and CDR2 ANQGSEA. With V trimmed by 6 bases and J by 6 bases, 2 bases remained unmatched. The CDR3 is 11 amino acids. The CDR3 sequence: CSVRTGGEQYF. The CDR3 nucleotides are TGCAGCGTCCGGACAGGGGGCGAGCAGTACTTC.

This clonotype has at least ten counts. The chain employs TRBV5-1 and TRBJ1-1; TRBD1 might be the D (5 bases). CDR1 is SGHRS, CDR2 YFSETQ, per germline. The V gene lost 5 bases and the J gene lost 4 bases, with 15 bases spanning the gap. The CDR3 is made up of 14 amino acids. CDR3 sequence: CASSYSTDVTEAFF. The CDR3 nucleotides read TGCGCCAGCAGTTATTCGACAGATGTCACTGAAGCTTTCTTT. The variable domain in full, with the rest retrieved from reference TRBV5-1 and TRBJ1-1, is KAGVTQTPRYLIKTRGQQVTLSCSPISGHRSVSWYQQTPGQGLQFLFEYFSETQRNKGNFPGRFSGRQFSNSRSEMNVSTLELGDSALYLCASSYSTDVTEAFFGQGTRLTVV.

This clonotype showed up many times. The chain employs TRBV12-3 or TRBV12-4 and TRBJ2-1; 9 nucleotides align to TRBD1. The J segment lost 6 bases and the V segment lost 7 bases, leaving 10 bases of the junction unmatched. This CDR3 has 15 amino acids. As DNA, the CDR3 is TGTGCCAGCAAGGTAGGGACAGGGATGTTCAATGAGCAGTTCTTC. This translates into CASKVGTGMFNEQFF.

The rearrangement joins TRBV6-6 to TRBJ2-1; TRBD2 aligns across 7 bases. Germline assignment: CDR1 MNHNY and CDR2 SVGAGI (reference sequence). J gave up 2 bases and V 7 bases, and 11 bases lay outside the gene matches. This CDR3 spans 16 amino acids. The CDR3: CASTPGRRGTYNEQFF. CDR3 in DNA: TGTGCCAGCACCCCCGGGAGGAGAGGGACCTACAATGAGCAGTTCTTC.

The gene calls are TRBV7-3 and TRBJ2-5; D call uncertain. The V gene lost 1 base and the J gene lost 2 bases, with 5 bases spanning the gap. Per germline, CDR1 SGHTA and CDR2 FQGTGA. This CDR3 has 13 residues. CDR3: CASSLSSQETQYF. CDR3 sequence (DNA): TGTGCCAGCAGCTTAAGTTCGCAAGAGACCCAGTACTTC.

This clonotype has only a few counts. The V and J genes are TRBV29-1 and TRBJ2-2; TRBD2 aligns across 16 bases. With 6 bases clipped from V and 0 bases from J, the junction kept 4 bases outside the gene matches. The CDR3 has 17 amino acids. Germline CDR1 reads SQVTM; CDR2 reads ANQGSEA. CDR3: CSVGTSGRATNTGELFF. The CDR3 coding sequence is TGCAGCGTAGGGACTAGCGGGAGGGCCACGAACACCGGGGAGCTGTTTTTT.

Judged by abundance, this clonotype is medium-sized (0.01 to 0.1%). For the CDR3, the DNA is TGTGCCAGCGCTTTGGATCAGTTTAATTCACCCCTCCACTTT. Translation gives CASALDQFNSPLHF. The chain is built from TRBV11-3 and TRBJ1-6, with D hard to call. Germline V gene sequence: CDR1 SGHNT, CDR2 YENEEA. The CDR3 covers 14 residues. V was trimmed by 8 bases and J by 6 bases, leaving 14 bases between them.

Regarding this clonotype: A much larger clone differs by one base, so this may be a read error. This chain's CDR3 is CASPVQSGTGELFF. The CDR3 nucleotides are TGTGCCAGCCCAGTCCAAAGTGGCACCGGGGAGCTGTTTTTT. This rearrangement joins TRBV2 to TRBJ2-2; D is unclear. Germline V gene sequence: CDR1 SNHLY, CDR2 FYNNEI. V lost 8 bases and J 4 bases, leaving 14 bases between the germline ends. The CDR3 is made up of 14 amino acids.

By share of the sample, this clonotype is medium-sized. The gene calls are TRBV15 and TRBJ2-5; D not certain. Germline values: CDR1 LNHNV, CDR2 YYDKDF (reference sequence). This CDR3 region has 13 residues. Trimming stripped 3 bases from V and 1 base from J, with 6 bases between. The CDR3 spells CATSRHSQETQYF. The CDR3 DNA is TGTGCCACCAGCAGGCACAGCCAAGAGACCCAGTACTTC.